One and the same sample provided the 15 T cell receptor beta chains below, sequenced in a study of cytomegalovirus exposure and HLA in healthy donors. The primer mix had 60 Vbeta and 13 Jbeta primers. Only in-frame clones appear in the TCRdb table, and some are missing; sequencing was by immunoSEQ multiplex PCR. The data show 95,000 to 150,000 clones, roughly a tenth seen once. Sequenced sample: PBMCs. Every receptor here comes from a woman aged 18-29 years in good health and CMV-seropositive.

In this sample, this clone turned up a few times. The chain links TRBV28 to TRBJ1-1; TRBD1 aligns across 8 bases. The V gene's germline CDR1 is MDHEN and CDR2 SYDVKM. This CDR3 contains 14 residues. The V gene end was trimmed by 5 bases and the J gene end by 5 bases; junction bases not matched to a gene: 7. The CDR3 nucleotides are TGTGCCAGCAGTCCCGGACAGGGACGAACTGAAGCTTTCTTT. This translates into CASSPGQGRTEAFF.

This clone was observed a handful of times. J is TRBJ2-7 and V is TRBV29-1, with TRBD1 as a possible D gene (5 bases). V lost 5 bases and J lost 5, with 7 bases in between. Germline CDR1 SQVTM, CDR2 ANQGSEA. CDR3 size: 10 residues. The CDR3: CSVQGNEQYF. For the CDR3, the DNA is TGCAGCGTTCAGGGTAACGAGCAGTACTTC.

This chain connects TRBV2 to TRBJ1-1; 7 bases match TRBD1. Germline CDR1 and CDR2: SNHLY and FYNNEI. The CDR3 has 17 amino acids. The trim removed 0 bases at V and 5 bases at J, leaving 12 bases unmatched. The CDR3 loop is CASSEALGQGVGTEAFF. The CDR3 nucleotides read TGTGCCAGCAGTGAAGCGCTTGGGCAGGGGGTAGGAACTGAAGCTTTCTTT. Using reference TRBV2 and TRBJ1-1 for the parts outside the CDR3, the full variable domain is EPEVTQTPSHQVTQMGQEVILRCVPISNHLYFYWYRQILGQKVEFLVSFYNNEISEKSEIFDDQFSVERPDGSNFTLKIRSTKLEDSAMYFCASSEALGQGVGTEAFFGQGTRLTVV.

There are a few counts of this clone. The rearrangement uses TRBV11-3 and TRBJ2-7, with D perhaps matching TRBD2 (6 bases). Trimming took 4 bases from V and 0 from J, leaving 19 bases between them. The CDR3 covers 17 residues. CDR1 is SGHNT, CDR2 YENEEA, per germline. The CDR3 nucleotides are TGTGCCAGCAGCTCCCGGGACTGGACCCTCTACTCCTACGAGCAGTACTTC. The encoded protein is CASSSRDWTLYSYEQYF.

The chain combines TRBV15 with TRBJ2-1, with a weak D call TRBD1 (6 bases). Germline CDR1 reads LNHNV; CDR2 reads YYDKDF (reference sequence). Deletions cut 2 bases from V and 6 bases from J, with 20 bases between. CDR3 length: 17 residues. This chain's CDR3 is CATSRSWGQGFGNEQFF. The CDR3 DNA follows: TGTGCCACCAGCAGAAGCTGGGGGCAGGGGTTTGGCAATGAGCAGTTCTTC.

The chain carries TRBV6-4 and TRBJ2-7; D remains ambiguous. The CDR3 is 14 amino acids. Trimming took 5 bases from V and 1 from J, leaving 12 bases between them. Looked up from germline, CDR1 is MRHNA and CDR2 is SNTAGT. CDR3 nucleotides: TGTGCCAGCAGTATTTCTACTGAATCCTACGAGCAGTACTTC. Its protein product is CASSISTESYEQYF.

This rearrangement joins TRBV30 to TRBJ2-3; D is possibly TRBD1 (7 bases). The CDR3 is 14 residues long. Between the trimmed V and J ends, which lost 5 bases and 0 bases, there was a span of 12 bases. Germline values: CDR1 GTSNPN, CDR2 SVGIG (reference sequence). CDR3 loop: CAWGGTASTDTQYF. The CDR3 coding sequence is TGTGCCTGGGGCGGGACAGCTAGCACAGATACGCAGTATTTT.

This clone was detected only a few times. The V call is TRBV6-5, the J call TRBJ1-5; D is uncertain. CDR1 MNHEY and CDR2 SVGAGI come from the germline V gene. V was trimmed by 8 bases and J by 1 base, leaving 15 bases between them. The CDR3 has 15 amino acids. The DNA for the CDR3 is TGTGCCAGCTCCACCGGAACCGGGAGCAATCAGCCCCAGCATTTT. This sequence encodes CASSTGTGSNQPQHF.

In its sample, this clone was seen a few times. This sequence joins TRBV19 and TRBJ2-7, with 14 bases aligning to TRBD2. The V segment lost 5 bases and the J segment 6 bases; nucleotides outside the gene matches: 3. The length of the CDR3 is 14 residues. Germline CDR1 and CDR2: LNHDA and SQIVND (reference sequence). As DNA, the CDR3 is TGTGCCAGTAGTTATGGACTAGCGGGAGGCGAGCAGTACTTC. Protein: CASSYGLAGGEQYF.

The gene calls are TRBV7-8 and TRBJ1-2; D uncertain. The ends were cut back, 1 base at V and 4 bases at J, with 10 bases in the middle. The CDR3 loop spans 14 amino acids. The germline gives CDR1 SGHVS, CDR2 FQNEAQ. CDR3 nucleotide sequence: TGTGCCAGCAGCTTAGATTTAGTGAGCTATGGCTACACCTTC. Protein product: CASSLDLVSYGYTF.

The rearrangement links TRBV9 to TRBJ2-3; D not resolved. CDR1 SGDLS and CDR2 YYNGEE come from the germline V gene. This CDR3 is built from 14 residues. V was shortened by 4 bases and J by 6 bases, with 15 bases between the two germline ends. The CDR3 loop is CASSPSGPPDTQYF. CDR3 sequence (DNA): TGTGCCAGCAGCCCCAGTGGCCCGCCGGATACGCAGTATTTT. The whole variable domain, remainder taken from reference TRBV9 and TRBJ2-3, is DSGVTQTPKHLITATGQRVTLRCSPRSGDLSVYWYQQSLDQGLQFLIQYYNGEERAKGNILERFSAQQFPDLHSELNLSSLELGDSALYFCASSPSGPPDTQYFGPGTRLTVL.

The rearrangement links TRBV7-9 to TRBJ1-5; 9 bases fit TRBD1. The V gene's germline CDR1 is SEHNR and CDR2 FQNEAQ (reference sequence). Trimming at V came to 5 bases and at J to 3 bases, leaving 5 bases not matched to a gene. This CDR3 region has 15 residues. This CDR3 is CASSPGQGYNQPQHF. As DNA, the CDR3 is TGTGCCAGCAGCCCGGGACAGGGTTACAATCAGCCCCAGCATTTT.

This clone has a handful of counts. CDR3 in DNA: TGTGCCAGCAGCGATACACGGGTCTCTGGAAACACCATATATTTT. Its translation is CASSDTRVSGNTIYF. The chain carries TRBV13 and TRBJ1-3; D not certain. From germline, CDR1 is PRHDT and CDR2 FYEKMQ (reference sequence). The CDR3 has 15 amino acids. The V end lost 5 bases, the J end lost 0 bases, and 11 bases lay between the germline ends. Combining the CDR3 with reference TRBV13 and TRBJ1-3 gives the whole variable domain AAGVIQSPRHLIKEKRETATLKCYPIPRHDTVYWYQQGPGQDPQFLISFYEKMQSDKGSIPDRFSAQQFSDYHSELNMSSLELGDSALYFCASSDTRVSGNTIYFGEGSWLTVV.

V usage is TRBV7-9 and J usage is TRBJ1-2, with D uncertain. CDR3 length equals 12 residues. V lost 8 bases, J lost 5 bases, and 12 bases lay in between. The germline V gene encodes CDR1 SEHNR and CDR2 FQNEAQ (reference sequence). The CDR3 DNA reads as TGTGCCAGCGGCGAGACACATTATGGCTACACCTTC. Its translation is CASGETHYGYTF.

This clone was found a few times. This rearrangement joins TRBV2 to TRBJ1-2; 9 bases fit TRBD1. Germline CDR1 and CDR2: SNHLY and FYNNEI. V was clipped by 6 bases and J by 7 bases; unmatched bases: 9. The CDR3 runs to 14 residues. The CDR3 nucleotides are TGTGCCAGCAGACCGTCCGGGACAGGGAGTGGCTACACCTTC. Amino acids: CASRPSGTGSGYTF.